A single sample is the source of the 25 T cell receptor beta chains below, sequenced in a study of CD39 and CD103 CD8 tumor-infiltrating T cells (dated by TCRdb to 2016 to 2019). Libraries came from the immunoSEQ multiplex PCR assay. Here the immuneACCESS table is served through TCRdb, limited to in-frame sequences with V and J called. Missing clones are a known gap in these copies; in checked studies unresolved V genes cover under half, and the rest lacks a known reason. The sample yields some 3,000 clones; roughly 80% were counted once. 20% to 25% of the sample rests with the top ten. Input material: CD39- CD103- CD8+ T cells sorted from the tumor. The cell subset or site label for this specimen denotes: CD103-CD39- double-negative CD45RA- CD8 T cells. These receptors were collected from a human donor with head and neck squamous cell carcinoma.

The chain employs TRBV7-2 and TRBJ2-3; weak D call: TRBD2 (5 bases). CDR3 length: 15 residues. V gave up 4 bases and J gave up 0 bases, with 11 bases separating them. The germline CDR1 and CDR2 sequences are SGHTA and FQGNSA. The CDR3 DNA reads as TGTGCCAGCAGCTCTACTAGTTCTAGCACAGATACGCAGTATTTT. Protein: CASSSTSSSTDTQYF.

CDR3 loop: CASSSTSGSYEQYF. Written as DNA, the CDR3 is TGCGCCAGCAGTTCGACTAGCGGTTCCTACGAGCAGTACTTC. The V gene is TRBV10-1, the J gene TRBJ2-7; 9 bases line up with TRBD2. The CDR3 covers 14 residues. Trimming took 5 bases from V and 1 from J; bases not matched to a gene: 3. Looked up from germline, CDR1 is WNHNN and CDR2 is SYGVQD (reference sequence).

The CDR3 sequence is CASSPWGDRRPSGELFF. CDR3 DNA: TGTGCCAGCAGCCCATGGGGGGACAGGAGGCCGTCCGGGGAGCTGTTTTTT. The J gene is TRBJ2-2, the V gene TRBV11-2; TRBD1 matches 8 bases. Trimming cost V 5 bases and J 6 bases; bases outside gene matches: 14. The CDR3 extends over 17 amino acids. CDR1 is SGHAT, CDR2 FQNNGV, per germline.

A note on this clone: The sample holds other DNA sequences that translate to the same CDR3. The chain employs TRBV10-3 and TRBJ2-3, with 8 bases matching TRBD2. This CDR3 spans 14 amino acids. J was trimmed by 1 base and V by 3 bases; bases with no gene match: 0. Germline V CDR1 and CDR2: ENHRY, SYGVKD. The CDR3 nucleotides are TGTGCCATCAGTGACGGGGGGGGCACAGATACGCAGTATTTT. Protein: CAISDGGGTDTQYF.

The chain joins TRBV30 to TRBJ2-7, with D tentatively TRBD1 (6 bases). Germline V gene lookup returns CDR1 GTSNPN and CDR2 SVGIG (reference sequence). There are 14 residues in the CDR3. Trimming left V 0 bases short and J 4 bases short, with 13 bases between. CDR3 nucleotide sequence: TGTGCCTGGAGTGTGGGAGCAGGGGAGTACGAGCAGTACTTC. Translation gives CAWSVGAGEYEQYF.

The genes are TRBV6-1 and TRBJ1-3; D is perhaps TRBD1 (6 bases). V was clipped by 6 bases and J by 1 base, with 13 bases between them. CDR1 is MNHNS and CDR2 is SASEGT in the germline V gene. The CDR3 is made up of 15 amino acids. The CDR3 nucleotides read TGTGCCAGCAGCGCGACAGGAGCTTCTGGAAACACCATATATTTT. It codes for CASSATGASGNTIYF.

This chain connects TRBV7-8 to TRBJ2-3; 8 bases map to TRBD1. Per germline, CDR1 SGHVS and CDR2 FQNEAQ. The CDR3 is 16 amino acids. Trimming removed 3 bases from V and 3 bases from J; junction bases left unmatched: 8. The CDR3 region has the DNA TGTGCCAGCAGCTTGTCCAGGGGGCTGGGGACAGATACGCAGTATTTT. The encoded protein is CASSLSRGLGTDTQYF. The complete variable domain, with remaining parts taken from reference TRBV7-8 and TRBJ2-3, reads GAGVSQSPRYKVAKRGQDVALRCDPISGHVSLFWYQQALGQGPEFLTYFQNEAQLDKSGLPSDRFFAERPEGSVSTLKIQRTQQEDSAVYLCASSLSRGLGTDTQYFGPGTRLTVL.

The chain carries TRBV19 and TRBJ2-5, with 8 nucleotides matching TRBD1. CDR1 is LNHDA, CDR2 SQIVND, per germline (reference sequence). There are 15 residues in the CDR3. J lost 3 bases, V lost 1 base, and 4 bases had no gene match. The CDR3 DNA follows: TGTGCCAGTAGTATAGGGGACAGGACAAAAGAGACCCAGTACTTC. Translation: CASSIGDRTKETQYF.

The rearrangement joins TRBV7-2 to TRBJ1-5; the match to TRBD1 covers 7 bases. V trimming: 1 base; J trimming: 2 bases; junction bases outside the gene matches: 8. The length of the CDR3 is 17 residues. Germline V gene sequence: CDR1 SGHTA, CDR2 FQGNSA. The CDR3 here is CASSLGQGSSGNQPQHF. DNA for the CDR3: TGTGCCAGCAGCTTAGGACAGGGAAGCAGCGGCAATCAGCCCCAGCATTTT.

The V gene is TRBV14, the J gene TRBJ1-5; D remains unclear. In germline, CDR1 is SGHDN, CDR2 FVKESK. V gave up 4 bases and J gave up 2 bases, with 18 bases separating them. There are 17 residues in the CDR3. The CDR3 spells CASSPVEGGYGNQPQHF. The CDR3 DNA reads as TGTGCCAGCAGCCCCGTTGAGGGTGGGTACGGCAATCAGCCCCAGCATTTT.

CDR3 sequence (DNA): TGTGCCAGCAGTTACTCGGAGTTAGCTAATGAAAAACTGTTTTTT. Its protein product is CASSYSELANEKLFF. The chain combines TRBV6-6 with TRBJ1-4; D ambiguous. Deletions cut 0 bases from V and 3 bases from J, with 8 bases between. This CDR3 has 15 residues. Germline CDR1 MNHNY, CDR2 SVGAGI (reference sequence).

On this clone: The sample contains more than one DNA sequence encoding this CDR3. The chain joins TRBV7-9 to TRBJ2-6; 9 bases map to TRBD1. The CDR3 has 19 residues. Trimming cost V 6 bases and J 4 bases; bases outside gene matches: 16. Germline loops: CDR1 SEHNR, CDR2 FQNEAQ (reference sequence). CDR3: CASSSLAGTGRAGANVLTF. CDR3 DNA sequence: TGTGCCAGCAGTTCACTAGCCGGGACAGGGCGGGCCGGGGCCAACGTCCTGACTTTC.

The V and J genes are TRBV19 and TRBJ2-1; the match to TRBD1 covers 8 bases. After removal of 4 bases from V and 0 bases from J, the junction contained 11 bases not matched to a gene. The CDR3 totals 18 residues. Germline CDR1 LNHDA, CDR2 SQIVND (reference sequence). The CDR3 loop reads CASSKKSRDRTSYNEQFF. The CDR3 DNA sequence: TGTGCCAGTAGTAAAAAAAGCCGGGACAGGACCTCCTACAATGAGCAGTTCTTC.

V usage is TRBV7-6 and J usage is TRBJ2-2, with unresolved D. The V gene lost 1 base and the J gene lost 6 bases, with 9 bases spanning the gap. The germline V gene has CDR1 SGHVS and CDR2 FNYEAQ. The CDR3 length is 14 residues. The CDR3 DNA is TGTGCCAGCAGCTTAGGTATCGGGTCCGGGGAGCTGTTTTTT. The encoded protein is CASSLGIGSGELFF.

The CDR3 protein is CASRGTRVEAFF. The CDR3 DNA is TGTGCCAGCAGGGGGACACGGGTTGAAGCTTTCTTT. The chain is built from TRBV6-1 and TRBJ1-1, with D maybe TRBD1 (6 bases). The CDR3 contains 12 residues. V lost 6 bases, J lost 7 bases, and 12 bases lay in between. Germline loops: CDR1 MNHNS, CDR2 SASEGT.

The chain combines TRBV6-1 with TRBJ2-1; D uncertain. Germline V lookup: CDR1 MNHNS, CDR2 SASEGT. The CDR3 length is 15 residues. V shed 1 base and J shed 4 bases, with 11 bases lying between them. The CDR3 protein is CASSEGVVAYNEQFF. CDR3 sequence (DNA): TGTGCCAGCAGTGAAGGAGTCGTAGCTTACAATGAGCAGTTCTTC.

In its sample, this clone ranks as medium-sized. The chain joins TRBV6-4 to TRBJ1-5, with 7 bases aligning to TRBD1. The trim removed 0 bases at V and 1 base at J, leaving 18 bases unmatched. CDR3 size: 21 residues. Looked up from germline, CDR1 is MRHNA and CDR2 is SNTAGT. The CDR3 loop reads CASSDSSKGGGGTRSNQPQHF. CDR3 bases: TGTGCCAGCAGTGACTCGAGTAAAGGGGGCGGTGGGACGAGAAGCAATCAGCCCCAGCATTTT.

The chain uses TRBV7-9 and TRBJ2-5; 7 positions agree with TRBD1. CDR1 is SEHNR and CDR2 is FQNEAQ in the germline V gene (reference sequence). J lost 2 bases, V lost 4 bases, and 4 bases had no gene match. This CDR3 is 14 amino acids long. This chain's CDR3 is CASSSDREQETQYF. The CDR3 DNA is TGTGCCAGCAGCTCTGACAGGGAGCAAGAGACCCAGTACTTC.

The V call is TRBV6-1, the J call TRBJ1-5, with D possibly TRBD1 on 5 matching bases. CDR3 size: 15 residues. The V end lost 1 base, the J end lost 2 bases, and 9 bases lay between the germline ends. Germline loops: CDR1 MNHNS, CDR2 SASEGT. CDR3 protein: CASSEGRDGNQPQHF. CDR3 DNA: TGTGCCAGCAGTGAAGGCAGGGATGGCAATCAGCCCCAGCATTTT.

The chain employs TRBV2 and TRBJ2-7, with D perhaps TRBD1 (6 bases). Germline CDR1 reads SNHLY; CDR2 reads FYNNEI. Trimming took 4 bases from V and 1 from J, leaving 14 bases between them. The CDR3 runs 15 residues. The CDR3 region is CASSGGQGRSYEQYF. The CDR3 nucleotides are TGTGCCAGCAGTGGTGGTCAGGGGCGATCCTACGAGCAGTACTTC.

The V and J genes are TRBV30 and TRBJ1-1; TRBD1 aligns across 11 bases. CDR3 length equals 13 residues. Germline assignment: CDR1 GTSNPN and CDR2 SVGIG (reference sequence). After removal of 4 bases from V and 11 bases from J, the junction contained 9 bases not matched to a gene. Here the CDR3 reads CAWTGTGGARAFF. CDR3 nucleotide sequence: TGTGCCTGGACCGGGACAGGGGGGGCACGGGCTTTCTTT. The complete variable domain, with remaining parts taken from reference TRBV30 and TRBJ1-1, reads SQTIHQWPATLVQPVGSPLSLECTVEGTSNPNLYWYRQAAGRGLQLLFYSVGIGQISSEVPQNLSASRPQDRQFILSSKKLLLSDSGFYLCAWTGTGGARAFFGQGTRLTVV.

This chain links TRBV11-2 with TRBJ1-2, with TRBD1 as a possible D gene (6 bases). Trimming pared 0 bases from V and 3 bases from J, leaving 8 bases between. CDR1 is SGHAT, CDR2 FQNNGV, per germline. The CDR3 covers 14 residues. The CDR3 loop is CASSLEAGDYGYTF. As DNA, the CDR3 is TGTGCCAGCAGCTTAGAAGCAGGGGACTATGGCTACACCTTC.

The chain joins TRBV10-2 to TRBJ2-3; D not resolved. CDR3 size: 14 residues. V lost 2 bases and J 4 bases, leaving 10 bases between the germline ends. CDR1 and CDR2 (germline): WSHSY, SAAADI. The CDR3 spells CASSESPGSDTQYF. The CDR3 coding sequence is TGCGCCAGCAGTGAGAGTCCAGGATCAGATACGCAGTATTTT.

This clone was observed a handful of times. V and J are TRBV6-1 and TRBJ2-2; 9 nucleotides agree with TRBD1. CDR1 MNHNS and CDR2 SASEGT come from the germline V gene. The CDR3 consists of 14 residues. V lost 7 bases and J lost 3; bases outside the gene matches: 3. In DNA, the CDR3 is TGTGCCAGCACTAGACAGGGGGACACCGGGGAGCTGTTTTTT. Protein sequence: CASTRQGDTGELFF.

This chain links TRBV29-1 with TRBJ2-3; TRBD1 agrees at 9 bases. The length of the CDR3 is 15 residues. Germline assignment: CDR1 SQVTM and CDR2 ANQGSEA. Losses at the gene ends were 4 bases for V and 4 bases for J; bases not matched to a gene: 9. The CDR3 reads CSVVPRTGAPDTQYF. CDR3 DNA sequence: TGCAGCGTTGTCCCCCGGACAGGGGCCCCAGATACGCAGTATTTT.